This T cell receptor beta chain came from a study of shared clonotypes between healthy human individuals. Generated by immunoSEQ multiplex PCR, the TCRdb table keeps only in-frame clones and is missing some. The table lists 85,000 to 100,000 clones, about two thirds of them singletons. The CDR3 totals 14 residues. The germline V gene encodes CDR1 WNHNN and CDR2 SYGVQD (reference sequence). The V end lost 8 bases, the J end lost 3 bases, and 17 bases lay between the germline ends. V gene TRBV10-1 combines with J gene TRBJ2-7; D ambiguous. The specimen was memory CD8+ T cells sorted from blood. Specified subset: CD45RO+ cells pooled with CCR7-negative TemRA cells. This clonotype was obtained from a man aged 25 to 40 in good health. CDR3 in amino acids: CASPVKWTYYEQYF. The CDR3 bases are TGCGCCAGCCCAGTGAAGTGGACCTACTACGAGCAGTACTTC.